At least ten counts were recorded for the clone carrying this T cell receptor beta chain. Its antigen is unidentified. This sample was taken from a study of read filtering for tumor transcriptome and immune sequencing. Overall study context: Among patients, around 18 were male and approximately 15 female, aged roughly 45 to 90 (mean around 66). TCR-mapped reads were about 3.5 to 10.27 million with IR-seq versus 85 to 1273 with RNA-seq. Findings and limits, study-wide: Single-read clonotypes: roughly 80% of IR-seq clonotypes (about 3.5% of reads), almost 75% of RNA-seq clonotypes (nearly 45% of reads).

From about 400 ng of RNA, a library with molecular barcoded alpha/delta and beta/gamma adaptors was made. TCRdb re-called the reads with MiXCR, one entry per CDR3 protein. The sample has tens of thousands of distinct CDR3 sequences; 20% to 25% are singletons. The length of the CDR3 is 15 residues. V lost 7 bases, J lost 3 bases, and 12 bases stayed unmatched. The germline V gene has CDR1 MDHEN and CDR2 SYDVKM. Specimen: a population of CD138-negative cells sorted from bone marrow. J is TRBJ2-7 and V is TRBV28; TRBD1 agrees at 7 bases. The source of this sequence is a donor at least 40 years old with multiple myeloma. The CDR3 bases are TGTGCCAGCAACAAGGGGGCAGGACCTAACTACGAGCAGTACTTC. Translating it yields CASNKGAGPNYEQYF.